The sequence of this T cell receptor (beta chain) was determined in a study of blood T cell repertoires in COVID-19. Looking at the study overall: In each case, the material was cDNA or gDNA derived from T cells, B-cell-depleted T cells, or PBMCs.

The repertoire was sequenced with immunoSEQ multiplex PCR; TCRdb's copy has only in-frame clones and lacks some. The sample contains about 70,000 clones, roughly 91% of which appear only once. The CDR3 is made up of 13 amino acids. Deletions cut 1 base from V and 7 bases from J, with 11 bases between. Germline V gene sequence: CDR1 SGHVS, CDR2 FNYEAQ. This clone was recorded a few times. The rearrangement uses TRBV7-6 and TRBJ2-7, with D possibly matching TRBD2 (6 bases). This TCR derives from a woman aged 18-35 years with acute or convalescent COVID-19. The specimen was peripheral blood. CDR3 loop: CASSLGEAGEQYF. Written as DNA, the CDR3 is TGTGCCAGCAGCTTAGGGGAGGCAGGGGAGCAGTACTTC.